The clone carrying this T cell receptor beta chain was picked up many times. Its antigen is unidentified. After removal of 8 bases from V and 2 bases from J, the junction contained 6 bases not matched to a gene. The CDR3 consists of 13 residues. These data belong to a study of T-cell memory formation after mild COVID-19. Constant-segment primers were used for 5'RACE, and the resulting TCR alpha and TCR beta cDNA libraries carried sample barcodes and UMIs. TCRdb analysed the 5' RACE reads with MiXCR anew, one entry per CDR3 protein. The sample records roughly 500,000 distinct CDR3 sequences, roughly 20% being singletons. Points from the study as a whole: Memory sampled before infection contained some responding clones, suggesting cross-reactive memory joined. CD4+ clones that contracted lay mainly in CM and EM; CD8+ ones lay in EMRA.

The rearrangement links TRBV12-3 or TRBV12-4 to TRBJ2-7; 7 nucleotides agree with TRBD1. This clonotype was sampled from an adult woman who had mild COVID-19 (a few samples of this study predate the infection). Cell type and time point are not known. Sequenced: PBMCs or a T cell subset sorted from them (not recorded which). CDR3 coding DNA: TGTGCCAGCGCCTCCGGGACAGCCTACGAGCAGTACTTC. This encodes CASASGTAYEQYF.